These 5 T cell receptor beta chains were all obtained from the same sample, sequenced in a study of T cell responses to AZD1222 COVID-19 vaccine. Sequencing was performed with immunoSEQ multiplex PCR; in TCRdb, only in-frame clones are kept and a portion is missing. The data hold roughly 100,000 clones, with around nine tenths observed a single time. Sequenced here: peripheral blood, sampled on day 0 of AZD1222 vaccination. The receptors come from an adult in good health.

The CDR3 DNA reads as TGCGCCAGCAGCCAGGGGGCAGCCTTCGCCTCCTACAATGAGCAGTTCTTC. Translating gives CASSQGAAFASYNEQFF. The rearrangement links TRBV4-1 to TRBJ2-1; TRBD1 is a possible D gene (6 bases). This CDR3 comprises 17 residues. V was shortened by 3 bases and J by 0 bases, with 15 bases between the two germline ends. Per the germline V gene, CDR1 is MGHRA and CDR2 is YSYEKL.

The J gene is TRBJ2-7, the V gene TRBV2; 9 nucleotides align to TRBD1. Germline assignment: CDR1 SNHLY and CDR2 FYNNEI. The CDR3 covers 16 residues. Unmatched junction bases numbered 9, after V lost 6 bases and J lost 0 bases. The CDR3: CASRERDRVISYEQYF. The CDR3 DNA follows: TGTGCCAGCAGAGAGCGGGACAGGGTAATCTCCTACGAGCAGTACTTC.

The chain joins TRBV4-2 to TRBJ2-6, with 7 bases lining up with TRBD1. The CDR3 is 16 residues long. The germline V gene has CDR1 LGHNA and CDR2 YNFKEQ. J was trimmed by 3 bases and V by 0 bases; bases with no gene match: 2. CDR3 protein: CASSQEGGSGANVLTF. CDR3 nucleotides: TGTGCCAGCAGCCAAGAAGGGGGCAGTGGGGCCAACGTCCTGACTTTC.

This clone was seen a single time. This chain uses TRBV2 with TRBJ2-3; 8 bases fit TRBD2. Germline V gives CDR1 SNHLY, CDR2 FYNNEI. With 8 bases clipped from V and 0 bases from J, the junction kept 10 bases outside the gene matches. The CDR3 extends over 16 amino acids. The CDR3 reads CASPGVSGVSTDTQYF. The CDR3 DNA reads TGTGCCAGCCCGGGGGTTAGCGGGGTTAGCACAGATACGCAGTATTTT.

The genes are TRBV7-6 and TRBJ2-1; D might be TRBD2 (7 bases). This CDR3 is 12 amino acids long. Germline loops: CDR1 SGHVS, CDR2 FNYEAQ. Trimming shortened V by 4 bases and J by 10 bases, and 11 bases separated the two germline ends. The CDR3 loop reads CASSSQGGEQFF. In nucleotides, the CDR3 is TGTGCCAGCAGCTCACAGGGAGGGGAGCAGTTCTTC.